The 30 T cell receptor beta chains presented below share a single source sample, sequenced in a study of blood T cells in healthy people across ages. Combining a sample-barcoded 5' primer with a J-beta primer mix, a second PCR ran for 7 to 11 cycles. In TCRdb, the 5' RACE reads were re-called with MiXCR into one record per CDR3 protein. The repertoire includes about 1.4 million distinct CDR3 sequences, 59% of them detected once, and about 6.7% sits in the top ten. Sample: blood. These receptors were taken from a man in his late teens or twenties in good health.

This chain connects TRBV7-9 to TRBJ1-2; tentatively, D is TRBD1 (6 bases). CDR1 SEHNR and CDR2 FQNEAQ come from the germline V gene (reference sequence). V was pared by 1 base and J by 7 bases, with 16 bases between. The CDR3 runs 15 residues. CDR3 nucleotides: TGTGCCAGCAGCTTAGGGCCCAGGGGAGAAACTGGCTACACCTTC. Protein product: CASSLGPRGETGYTF.

The table lists this clonotype with a few counts. The chain has TRBV6-1 and TRBJ2-7, with D unresolved. The CDR3 is made up of 13 amino acids. The V end was cut by 1 base, the J end by 3 bases, with 7 bases between. CDR1 and CDR2 (germline): MNHNS, SASEGT. The CDR3 is CASSEDSFYEQYF. CDR3 DNA sequence: TGTGCCAGCAGTGAAGACAGTTTCTACGAGCAGTACTTC.

J is TRBJ2-7 and V is TRBV28; D gene ambiguous. Germline CDR1 and CDR2: MDHEN and SYDVKM. Trimming left V 5 bases short and J 1 base short, with 9 bases between. This CDR3 spans 13 amino acids. CDR3 in DNA: TGTGCCAGCAGTGTACACCGATCCTACGAGCAGTACTTC. Its translation is CASSVHRSYEQYF.

In regard to this clonotype: Compared with germline, one end of the junction differs, possibly owing to a read error. This chain links TRBV4-1 with TRBJ2-1; TRBD2 matches 13 bases. The germline V gene encodes CDR1 MGHRA and CDR2 YSYEKL. The CDR3 has 20 amino acids. The CDR3 DNA reads TGCGCCGGCAGCCTCCCCCCAGGGGGACTAGCGGGGTTCCCTCAGGATGAGCAGTTCTTC. Amino acids: CAGSLPPGGLAGFPQDEQFF.

This chain links TRBV4-1 with TRBJ2-5; D unresolved. This CDR3 region has 13 residues. Germline lookup yields CDR1 MGHRA and CDR2 YSYEKL. Trimming stripped 0 bases from V and 3 bases from J, with 5 bases between. CDR3 in DNA: TGCGCCAGCAGCCAAGAGGTAGAAGAGACCCAGTACTTC. It is translated as CASSQEVEETQYF.

This clonotype was seen only a few times. The chain links TRBV29-1 to TRBJ2-1; D is possibly TRBD1 (5 bases). The CDR3 is 13 residues long. Germline lookup yields CDR1 SQVTM and CDR2 ANQGSEA. Trimming removed 7 bases at V and 1 base at J, with 11 bases between. Here the CDR3 reads CSGGGSSYNEQFF. DNA for the CDR3: TGCAGCGGGGGCGGCAGTTCCTACAATGAGCAGTTCTTC.

This clonotype was seen a handful of times. This sequence joins TRBV5-1 and TRBJ2-1; 10 bases match TRBD1. Germline loops: CDR1 SGHRS, CDR2 YFSETQ. After removal of 2 bases from V and 5 bases from J, the junction contained 7 bases not matched to a gene. CDR3 length equals 16 residues. The CDR3 region is CASSLPDRGLHNEQFF. CDR3 nucleotides: TGCGCCAGCAGCTTACCAGACAGGGGGCTTCACAATGAGCAGTTCTTC.

The sample holds a few counts of this clonotype. The chain joins TRBV27 to TRBJ2-3; maybe TRBD2 (7 bases). The length of the CDR3 is 16 residues. Trimming took 5 bases from V and 2 from J, leaving 17 bases between them. Germline CDR1 reads MNHEY; CDR2 reads SMNVEV (reference sequence). The CDR3 DNA sequence: TGTGCCAGCAGTCGAGGGGGGGAGGGATTCACAGATACGCAGTATTTT. This gives the protein CASSRGGEGFTDTQYF.

This clonotype was seen only a few times. The chain uses TRBV10-3 and TRBJ1-1; TRBD1 is a possible D gene (6 bases). Germline CDR1 is ENHRY and CDR2 is SYGVKD. The CDR3 extends over 14 amino acids. V gave up 4 bases and J gave up 5 bases, with 14 bases separating them. The CDR3 sequence: CAISGGGAGTEAFF. In DNA form, the CDR3 reads TGTGCCATCAGTGGGGGGGGCGCAGGGACTGAAGCTTTCTTT.

The rearrangement links TRBV28 to TRBJ2-3, with no clear D. V was clipped by 6 bases and J by 2 bases, with 6 bases between them. Germline-derived CDR1 and CDR2 are MDHEN and SYDVKM. The CDR3 length is 12 residues. The CDR3 bases are TGTGCCAGCAGATCTGACACAGATACGCAGTATTTT. This codes for CASRSDTDTQYF. The complete variable domain, with remaining parts taken from reference TRBV28 and TRBJ2-3, reads DVKVTQSSRYLVKRTGEKVFLECVQDMDHENMFWYRQDPGLGLRLIYFSYDVKMKEKGDIPEGYSVSREKKERFSLILESASTNQTSMYLCASRSDTDTQYFGPGTRLTVL.

V gene TRBV12-3 or TRBV12-4 combines with J gene TRBJ1-6; possibly TRBD1 for D (5 bases). Trimming removed 0 bases from V and 13 bases from J, with 13 bases in between. This CDR3 has 14 residues. The CDR3 DNA is TGTGCCAGCAGTTTAGCGGCTCAGGGTTTTCCCCTCCACTTT. Encoded protein: CASSLAAQGFPLHF.

This clonotype appeared once. The chain has TRBV27 and TRBJ2-3, with D perhaps matching TRBD2 (6 bases). This CDR3 comprises 12 residues. From germline, CDR1 is MNHEY and CDR2 SMNVEV (reference sequence). V lost 7 bases and J lost 8, with 13 bases in between. The CDR3 DNA reads TGTGCCAGCATTGATTACGGGGGTACGCAGTATTTT. Encoded protein: CASIDYGGTQYF.

V gene TRBV12-3 or TRBV12-4 combines with J gene TRBJ2-7; TRBD2 matches at 7 bases. Trimming cost V 5 bases and J 5 bases; bases outside gene matches: 9. CDR3 size: 14 residues. CDR3 in DNA: TGTGCCAGCAGTCCTAGCGGCCCCCGGAACGAGCAGTACTTC. Translated: CASSPSGPRNEQYF.

This rearrangement joins TRBV14 to TRBJ2-5, with 12 bases lining up with TRBD2. Germline assignment: CDR1 SGHDN and CDR2 FVKESK. Trimming removed 4 bases from V and 3 bases from J; junction bases left unmatched: 3. The CDR3 covers 15 residues. The CDR3 is CASSPRTSGKETQYF. In nucleotides, the CDR3 is TGTGCCAGCAGCCCGCGGACTAGCGGGAAAGAGACCCAGTACTTC.

J is TRBJ2-1 and V is TRBV6-2 or TRBV6-3; TRBD2 might be the D (6 bases). This CDR3 is 15 amino acids long. The germline V and J ends were trimmed by 5 bases and 2 bases, with 13 bases remaining between them. Germline V gives CDR1 MNHEY, CDR2 SVGEGT. The CDR3 loop is CASSATRPTYNEQFF. The DNA for the CDR3 is TGTGCCAGCAGTGCGACTAGGCCAACCTACAATGAGCAGTTCTTC.

This clonotype has only a few counts. V is TRBV6-2 or TRBV6-3 and J is TRBJ2-1; D not certain. Trimming removed 4 bases at V and 7 bases at J, with 8 bases between. The V gene's germline CDR1 is MNHEY and CDR2 SVGEGT. CDR3 length: 12 amino acids. The DNA of the CDR3 is TGTGCCAGCAGTTGGTTGCGTAATGAGCAGTTCTTC. Translated, it gives CASSWLRNEQFF.

The CDR3 region is CASSLVRGRETQYF. CDR3 DNA: TGTGCCAGCAGCTTGGTGCGGGGTAGGGAGACCCAGTACTTC. The V and J genes are TRBV7-9 and TRBJ2-5; maybe TRBD2 (6 bases). The V end was cut by 3 bases, the J end by 5 bases, with 13 bases between. Germline V lookup: CDR1 SEHNR, CDR2 FQNEAQ (reference sequence). This CDR3 has 14 amino acids.

The genes are TRBV11-2 and TRBJ2-1; D is undetermined. CDR1 is SGHAT, CDR2 FQNNGV, per germline. CDR3 length: 16 residues. V gave up 6 bases and J gave up 8 bases, with 23 bases separating them. The CDR3 spells CASRPIHGSALDEQFF. Here the CDR3 DNA reads TGTGCCAGCAGACCTATTCACGGGTCTGCTCTGGATGAGCAGTTCTTC.

This chain uses TRBV5-1 with TRBJ2-3; no definite D call. Per germline, CDR1 SGHRS and CDR2 YFSETQ. Trimming left V 6 bases short and J 5 bases short, with 13 bases between. This CDR3 region has 13 residues. Here the CDR3 DNA reads TGCGCCAGCATCCCTCCTTTTGAAGATACGCAGTATTTT. Translation gives CASIPPFEDTQYF.

A few counts support this clonotype. V usage is TRBV6-2 or TRBV6-3 and J usage is TRBJ1-2; tentatively, D is TRBD1 (5 bases). Between the trimmed V and J ends, which lost 6 bases and 5 bases, there was a span of 16 bases. The germline gives CDR1 MNHEY, CDR2 SVGEGT. The CDR3 covers 14 residues. The CDR3 sequence: CASRGDSIFYGYTF. The CDR3 bases are TGTGCCAGCAGGGGAGACAGCATCTTTTATGGCTACACCTTC.

This clonotype turned up a few times. The chain has TRBV12-3 or TRBV12-4 and TRBJ1-1; D unresolved. The CDR3 length is 11 residues. The V gene lost 6 bases and the J gene lost 11 bases, with 13 bases spanning the gap. The CDR3 reads CASSSGHGAFF. The DNA of the CDR3 is TGTGCCAGCAGCTCCGGGCACGGGGCTTTCTTT.

This clonotype turned up a few times. The chain recombines TRBV6-6 with TRBJ2-7, with TRBD2 matching over 12 bases. V lost 5 bases, J lost 4 bases, and 12 bases stayed unmatched. CDR1 MNHNY and CDR2 SVGAGI come from the germline V gene (reference sequence). CDR3 length: 17 amino acids. The CDR3: CASSPPLAGGDLYEQYF. CDR3 DNA: TGTGCCAGCAGTCCTCCTCTAGCGGGAGGGGATCTTTACGAGCAGTACTTC.

This clonotype was detected once. The rearrangement uses TRBV6-2 or TRBV6-3 and TRBJ2-1; TRBD2 might be the D (7 bases). Trimming stripped 5 bases from V and 0 bases from J, with 14 bases between. The CDR3 sequence is 16 residues long. Looked up from germline, CDR1 is MNHEY and CDR2 is SVGEGT. In DNA form, the CDR3 reads TGTGCCAGCAGTCCCTGGGGGGGGGCCTCCTACAATGAGCAGTTCTTC. Protein sequence: CASSPWGGASYNEQFF.

This chain uses TRBV4-3 with TRBJ2-2; a possible D gene is TRBD1 (6 bases). The V and J ends lost 0 bases and 5 bases respectively, with 16 bases between them. The length of the CDR3 is 17 residues. Germline CDR1 LGHNA, CDR2 YSLEER. The CDR3 DNA follows: TGCGCCAGCAGCCAAGACCTATTTGCAGGGGAGACCGGGGAGCTGTTTTTT. Translating gives CASSQDLFAGETGELFF.

The chain combines TRBV5-1 with TRBJ1-2, with D possibly being TRBD1 (6 bases). Deletions cut 4 bases from V and 4 bases from J, with 14 bases between. Germline loops: CDR1 SGHRS, CDR2 YFSETQ. There are 14 residues in the CDR3. This CDR3 is CASSVEQGTYGYTF. CDR3 nucleotides: TGCGCCAGCAGCGTGGAGCAGGGGACCTATGGCTACACCTTC. Complete variable domain (other parts from reference TRBV5-1 and TRBJ1-2): KAGVTQTPRYLIKTRGQQVTLSCSPISGHRSVSWYQQTPGQGLQFLFEYFSETQRNKGNFPGRFSGRQFSNSRSEMNVSTLELGDSALYLCASSVEQGTYGYTFGSGTRLTVV.

The chain couples TRBV15 to TRBJ2-4; unclear D gene. Germline CDR1 and CDR2: LNHNV and YYDKDF (reference sequence). There are 13 residues in the CDR3. V lost 8 bases and J lost 6, with 14 bases in between. CDR3 region: CATQDNTLNIQYF. The CDR3 region has the DNA TGTGCCACCCAAGACAATACCTTAAACATTCAGTACTTC.

CDR3 amino acids: CASSLTQGAMSSYNEQFF. CDR3 DNA: TGCGCCAGCAGCTTGACCCAGGGTGCGATGAGCTCCTACAATGAGCAGTTCTTC. The V call is TRBV5-1, the J call TRBJ2-1; D may be TRBD1 (5 bases). The CDR3 is 18 residues long. Germline CDR1 reads SGHRS; CDR2 reads YFSETQ. Deletions cut 1 base from V and 0 bases from J, with 17 bases between.

The chain uses TRBV7-6 and TRBJ2-3; 9 bases are shared with TRBD2. This CDR3 comprises 15 residues. The germline V gene encodes CDR1 SGHVS and CDR2 FNYEAQ. V lost 5 bases to trimming and J lost 4 bases; unmatched junction nucleotides: 7. The CDR3 nucleotides are TGTGCCAGCAGCCACTGGCGGGGGGGTCCAGATACGCAGTATTTT. Protein: CASSHWRGGPDTQYF.

The J gene is TRBJ2-3, the V gene TRBV4-2; D gene unclear. Trimming took 4 bases from V and 0 from J, leaving 17 bases between them. CDR3 length: 17 amino acids. Germline V lookup: CDR1 LGHNA, CDR2 YNFKEQ. This CDR3 is CASSPQAPQPSTDTQYF. The CDR3 DNA sequence: TGTGCCAGCAGCCCTCAAGCCCCACAACCAAGCACAGATACGCAGTATTTT.

This clonotype was seen more than once but under ten times. The chain links TRBV7-9 to TRBJ2-7, with a tentative D call TRBD1 (6 bases). Trimming cost V 4 bases and J 2 bases, with 12 bases left between them. The CDR3 contains 14 residues. CDR1 and CDR2 from the germline V gene are SEHNR and FQNEAQ (reference sequence). For the CDR3, the DNA is TGTGCCAGCAGCTCCCGGGACATGCCCTACGAGCAGTACTTC. Translated, it gives CASSSRDMPYEQYF.